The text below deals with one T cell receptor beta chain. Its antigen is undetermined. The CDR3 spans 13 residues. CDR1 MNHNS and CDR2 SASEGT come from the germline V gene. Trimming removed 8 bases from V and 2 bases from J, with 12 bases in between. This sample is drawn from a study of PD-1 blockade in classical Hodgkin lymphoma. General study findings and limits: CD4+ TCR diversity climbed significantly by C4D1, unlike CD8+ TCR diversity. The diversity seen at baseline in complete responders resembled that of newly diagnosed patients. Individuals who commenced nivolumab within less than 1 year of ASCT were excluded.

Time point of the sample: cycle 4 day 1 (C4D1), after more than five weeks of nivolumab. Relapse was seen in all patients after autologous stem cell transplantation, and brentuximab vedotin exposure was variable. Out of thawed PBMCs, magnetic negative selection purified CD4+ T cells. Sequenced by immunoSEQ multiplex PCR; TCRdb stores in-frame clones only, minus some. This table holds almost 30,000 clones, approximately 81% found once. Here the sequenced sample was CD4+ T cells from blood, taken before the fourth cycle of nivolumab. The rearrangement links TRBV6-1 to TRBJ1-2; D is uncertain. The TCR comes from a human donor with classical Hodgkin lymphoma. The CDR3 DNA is TGTGCCAGCCAGGTCAAAGGCAACTATGGCTACACCTTC. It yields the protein CASQVKGNYGYTF.